Here is one T cell receptor (beta chain) with its context. Its antigen is undetermined. Here immunoSEQ multiplex PCR was the method, and the copy in TCRdb shows in-frame clones only, minus some. The sample includes about 48,000 clones, about 83% of them seen just once. The data are from a study of OX40 agonist ivuxolimab in advanced cancers. In the study overall: It was ivuxolimab, an agonistic anti-OX40 (CD134) antibody, that patients were treated with. Patients received intravenous ivuxolimab every 2 weeks at 0.01 to 10 mg/kg. A male proportion of around 86% was recorded, with mean age roughly 60 years and range about 23 to 90.

Germline CDR1 is MNHEY and CDR2 is SMNVEV (reference sequence). The ends were cut back, 5 bases at V and 5 bases at J, with 19 bases in the middle. CDR3 size: 15 residues. General study results and limits: Clonal expansion by week 6 occurred in CD4+ and CD8+ blood T cells (at 0.1 to 3.0 mg/kg).

Sequenced material: CD4+ or CD8+ T cells sorted from blood, taken in a trial of the OX40 agonist ivuxolimab. J is TRBJ2-7 and V is TRBV27; the D gene could be TRBD1 or TRBD2 (5 bases each). The source of this sequence is an adult with an advanced solid tumor such as melanoma, head and neck, liver or kidney cancer. CDR3 bases: TGTGCCAGCAGTCCAGGGTGGGCAGGGACCAACGAGCAGTACTTC. Amino acids: CASSPGWAGTNEQYF.